This T cell receptor beta chain appears in the sequencing data of a study of T cells in Graves' hyperthyroidism and ophthalmopathy. About the study: The authors collected peripheral blood at initial diagnosis, before any treatment.

V gave up 5 bases and J gave up 3 bases; unmatched junction bases: 3. CDR1 DFQATT and CDR2 SNEGSKA come from the germline V gene (reference sequence). CDR3 length: 13 residues. Extraction of PBMCs used roughly 9.3 ml of fresh peripheral blood. The CDR3 regions of TCR beta were amplified from RNA transcripts. TCR CDR3 underwent first-round RT-PCR with the HTBI primer set. Each CDR3 protein is one row after TCRdb ran MiXCR on the multiplex PCR reads. Of around 380,000 distinct CDR3 sequences in the sample, approximately 15% are singletons; the top ten hold around 20%. The sample holds many counts of this clonotype.

This TCR derives from a man younger than 45 with Graves' hyperthyroidism that later progressed to Graves' ophthalmopathy. Sequencing was carried out using blood. The chain couples TRBV20-1 to TRBJ1-5; 8 bases align to TRBD1. CDR3 sequence: CSALDRANQPQHF. As DNA, the CDR3 is TGCAGTGCTTTGGACAGGGCCAATCAGCCCCAGCATTTT.